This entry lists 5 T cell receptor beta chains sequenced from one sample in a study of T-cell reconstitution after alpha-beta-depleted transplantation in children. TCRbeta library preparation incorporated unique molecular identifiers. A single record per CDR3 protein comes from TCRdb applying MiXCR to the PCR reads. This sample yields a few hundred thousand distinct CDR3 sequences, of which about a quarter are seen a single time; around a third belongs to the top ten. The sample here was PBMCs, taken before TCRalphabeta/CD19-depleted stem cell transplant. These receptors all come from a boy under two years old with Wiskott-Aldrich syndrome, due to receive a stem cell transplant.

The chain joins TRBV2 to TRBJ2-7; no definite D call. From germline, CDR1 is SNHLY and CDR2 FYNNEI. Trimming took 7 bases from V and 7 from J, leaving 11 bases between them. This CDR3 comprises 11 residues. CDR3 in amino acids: CASTAFWEQYF. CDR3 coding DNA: TGTGCCAGCACCGCCTTTTGGGAGCAGTACTTC.

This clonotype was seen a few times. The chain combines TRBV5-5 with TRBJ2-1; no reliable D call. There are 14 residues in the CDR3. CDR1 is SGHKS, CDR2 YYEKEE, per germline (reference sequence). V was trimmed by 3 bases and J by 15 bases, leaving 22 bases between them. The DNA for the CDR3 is TGTGCCAGCAGCTCAGCGAAGGGCGACCTCTTGCGGTTCTTC. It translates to CASSSAKGDLLRFF.

CDR3 residues: CASSTGQVGRETQYF. CDR3 nucleotides: TGTGCCAGCAGCACGGGACAGGTCGGGAGGGAGACCCAGTACTTC. This chain connects TRBV7-2 to TRBJ2-5, with D tentatively TRBD1 (8 bases). This CDR3 spans 15 amino acids. Germline V gives CDR1 SGHTA, CDR2 FQGNSA. Between the trimmed V and J ends, which lost 5 bases and 5 bases, there was a span of 18 bases. The complete variable domain, with remaining parts taken from reference TRBV7-2 and TRBJ2-5, reads GAGVSQSPSNKVTEKGKDVELRCDPISGHTALYWYRQSLGQGLEFLIYFQGNSAPDKSGLPSDRFSAERTGGSVSTLTIQRTQQEDSAVYLCASSTGQVGRETQYFGPGTRLLVL.

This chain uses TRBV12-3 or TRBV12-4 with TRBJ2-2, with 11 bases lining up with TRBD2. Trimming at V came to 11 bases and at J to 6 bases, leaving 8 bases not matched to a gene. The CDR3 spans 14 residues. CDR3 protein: CARRLAGLPGELFF. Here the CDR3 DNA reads TGTGCCCGCCGACTAGCGGGACTTCCCGGGGAGCTGTTTTTT.

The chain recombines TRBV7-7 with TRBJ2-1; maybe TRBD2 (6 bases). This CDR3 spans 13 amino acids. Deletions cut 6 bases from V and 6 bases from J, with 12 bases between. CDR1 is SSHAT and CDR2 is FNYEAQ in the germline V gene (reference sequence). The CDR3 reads CASSQAGFNEQFF. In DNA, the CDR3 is TGTGCCAGCAGTCAAGCGGGCTTCAATGAGCAGTTCTTC.